What follows are 3 T cell receptor beta chains derived from one specimen sequenced in a study of T cell changes during pregnancy in multiple sclerosis. Assay used: immunoSEQ multiplex PCR; TCRdb lists only in-frame clones, some missing. In the table there are about 73,000 clones, about 90% of which are singletons. Sequencing was performed on peripheral blood, taken after pregnancy. The receptor source for this set is a female donor in good health, enrolled as a control in a pregnancy study.

The chain couples TRBV4-3 to TRBJ2-1, with D possibly matching TRBD2 (6 bases). The germline CDR1 and CDR2 sequences are LGHNA and YSLEER. The CDR3 runs to 17 residues. V dropped 4 bases and J dropped 8 bases, with 24 bases sitting between them. CDR3 sequence: CASSPETAGLNEDEQFF. The DNA for the CDR3 is TGCGCCAGCAGCCCAGAAACCGCGGGACTTAACGAGGATGAGCAGTTCTTC.

The chain has TRBV10-3 and TRBJ2-5; 8 bases align to TRBD2. V was clipped by 0 bases and J by 5 bases; unmatched bases: 5. CDR1 and CDR2 from the germline V gene are ENHRY and SYGVKD. There are 15 residues in the CDR3. The CDR3 spells CAISESAGGSETQYF. CDR3 nucleotides: TGTGCCATCAGTGAGTCGGCGGGGGGTAGCGAGACCCAGTACTTC.

The chain carries TRBV6-5 and TRBJ2-3, with 9 nucleotides matching TRBD1. CDR3 length: 16 residues. Germline CDR1 MNHEY, CDR2 SVGAGI. V lost 3 bases and J lost 1; bases outside the gene matches: 5. DNA for the CDR3: TGTGCCAGCAGTTATCGACAGGGGGTGGGCACAGATACGCAGTATTTT. It is translated as CASSYRQGVGTDTQYF.